Shown below are 4 T cell receptor beta chains from a single sample sequenced in a study of response to subunit inactivated influenza vaccine. Using its own MiXCR run on the RT-PCR reads, TCRdb lists one record per CDR3 protein. The sample shows about 830,000 distinct CDR3 sequences, around 20% of them seen only once. The sample here was PBMCs from blood, taken around 5 days after vaccination. The receptors come from a man between 50 and 59 years old who received an inactivated influenza vaccine.

The chain is built from TRBV20-1 and TRBJ2-1; D assignment may be TRBD1 or TRBD2 (6 bases each). This CDR3 has 15 amino acids. Trimming pared 3 bases from V and 8 bases from J, leaving 20 bases between. Germline-derived CDR1 and CDR2 are DFQATT and SNEGSKA (reference sequence). This CDR3 is CSAREGHPGVDEQFF. The DNA for the CDR3 is TGCAGTGCTAGGGAGGGACACCCGGGGGTGGATGAGCAGTTCTTC.

The chain combines TRBV6-5 with TRBJ1-1; D possibly corresponds to TRBD1 (5 bases). Trimming took off 2 bases at V and 1 base at J, with 17 bases between the two ends. The CDR3 is made up of 17 amino acids. Germline assignment: CDR1 MNHEY and CDR2 SVGAGI. CDR3: CASSYQTATPRNTEAFF. CDR3 sequence (DNA): TGTGCCAGCAGTTACCAGACAGCTACTCCGAGGAACACTGAAGCTTTCTTT.

This clonotype is a singleton in its sample. V usage is TRBV20-1 and J usage is TRBJ2-7, with TRBD2 identical over 10 bases. V was pared by 4 bases and J by 6 bases, with 6 bases of the junction left unmatched. This CDR3 contains 13 residues. Germline V lookup: CDR1 DFQATT, CDR2 SNEGSKA (reference sequence). The CDR3 protein is CSATGLAELEQYF. DNA for the CDR3: TGCAGTGCTACTGGACTAGCGGAGCTCGAGCAGTACTTC.

This clonotype was observed a handful of times. J is TRBJ2-1 and V is TRBV20-1; the match to TRBD2 covers 8 bases. CDR3 length equals 14 residues. J lost 2 bases, V lost 4 bases, and 4 bases had no gene match. The germline CDR1 and CDR2 sequences are DFQATT and SNEGSKA (reference sequence). The CDR3 sequence: CSATAGEAYNEQFF. The CDR3 nucleotides are TGCAGTGCTACAGCGGGAGAGGCCTACAATGAGCAGTTCTTC.